The clone carrying this TCR beta chain was seen just once. No antigen is known for it. With a much larger clone just one base away, this may be a read error. The sample holds other DNA sequences that translate to the same CDR3. Here immunoSEQ multiplex PCR was the method, and the copy in TCRdb shows in-frame clones only, minus some. The sample records 60,000 to 85,000 clones, around 84% being singletons. The germline CDR1 and CDR2 sequences are SNHLY and FYNNEI. V lost 3 bases, J lost 5 bases, and 14 bases lay in between. The CDR3 contains 15 residues. Prior autoimmune disease or systemic immunosuppression barred patients. This sample is part of a study of OX40 agonist ivuxolimab in advanced cancers. Study-wide results and limits: Among the lowest levels of clonal expansion were found in partial responders at 0.1-3.0 mg/kg. Averaging showed that CD8+ T cells had more expanded clones than CD4+ did.

The input for sequencing was CD4+ or CD8+ T cells sorted from blood, taken in a trial of the OX40 agonist ivuxolimab. The sequence was collected from an adult with an advanced solid tumor such as melanoma, head and neck, liver or kidney cancer. This chain links TRBV2 with TRBJ1-5; perhaps TRBD1 as D (5 bases). The chain's CDR3 is CASSDRQGADQPQHF. CDR3 DNA sequence: TGTGCCAGCAGTGATAGGCAGGGCGCAGATCAGCCCCAGCATTTT.